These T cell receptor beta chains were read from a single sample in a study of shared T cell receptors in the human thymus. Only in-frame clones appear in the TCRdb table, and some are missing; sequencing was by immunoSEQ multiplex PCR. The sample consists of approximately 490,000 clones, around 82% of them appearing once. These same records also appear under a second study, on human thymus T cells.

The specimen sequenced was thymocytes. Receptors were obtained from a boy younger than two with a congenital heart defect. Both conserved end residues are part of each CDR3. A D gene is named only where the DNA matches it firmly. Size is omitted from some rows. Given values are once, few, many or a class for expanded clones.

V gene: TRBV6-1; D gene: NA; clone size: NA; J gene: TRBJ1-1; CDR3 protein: CASSDRAGAFF; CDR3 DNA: TGTGCCAGCAGTGACAGGGCGGGGGCTTTCTTT
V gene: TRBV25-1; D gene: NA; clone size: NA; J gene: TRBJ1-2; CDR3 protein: CASSSIKGPNRNYGYTF; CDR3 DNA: TGTGCCAGCAGCTCCATCAAGGGGCCCAATCGAAACTATGGCTACACCTTC
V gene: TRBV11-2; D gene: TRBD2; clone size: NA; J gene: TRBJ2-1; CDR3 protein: CASSLIAGAHNEQFF; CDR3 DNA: TGTGCCAGCAGCTTGATAGCGGGAGCCCACAATGAGCAGTTCTTC
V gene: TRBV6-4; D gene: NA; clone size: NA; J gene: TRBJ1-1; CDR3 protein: CASQSGVGAEAFF; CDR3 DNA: TGTGCCAGTCAATCAGGGGTAGGCGCTGAAGCTTTCTTT
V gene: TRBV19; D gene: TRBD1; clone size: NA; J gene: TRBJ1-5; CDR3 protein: CASRLDRRLFEPQHF; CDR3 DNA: TGTGCCAGTAGATTGGACAGGCGCCTTTTTGAACCCCAGCATTTT
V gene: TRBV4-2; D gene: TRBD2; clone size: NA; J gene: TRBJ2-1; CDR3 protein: CASSQTSGSSYNEQFF; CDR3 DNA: TGTGCCAGCAGCCAAACTAGCGGAAGCTCCTACAATGAGCAGTTCTTC
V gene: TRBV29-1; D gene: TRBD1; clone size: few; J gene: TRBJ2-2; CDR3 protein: CSVEGTGSAGELFF; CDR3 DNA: TGCAGCGTTGAGGGGACAGGGTCCGCCGGGGAGCTGTTTTTT
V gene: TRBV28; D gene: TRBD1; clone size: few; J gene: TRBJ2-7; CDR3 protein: CASSTGGGLPPDEQYF; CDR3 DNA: TGTGCCAGCAGTACAGGGGGTGGGCTCCCCCCCGACGAGCAGTACTTC
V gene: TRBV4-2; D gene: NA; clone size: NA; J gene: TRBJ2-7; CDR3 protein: CASSQDTGSDEQYF; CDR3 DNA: TGTGCCAGCAGCCAAGATACCGGGAGTGACGAGCAGTACTTC
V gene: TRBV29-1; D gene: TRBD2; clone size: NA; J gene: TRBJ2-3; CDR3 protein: CSVPAGSSTDTQYF; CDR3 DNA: TGCAGCGTCCCAGCGGGGTCTAGCACAGATACGCAGTATTTT
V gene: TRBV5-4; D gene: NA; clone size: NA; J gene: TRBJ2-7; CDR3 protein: CASSLAQGTLGPYEQYF; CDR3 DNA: TGTGCCAGCAGCTTGGCCCAGGGGACCCTGGGGCCTTACGAGCAGTACTTC
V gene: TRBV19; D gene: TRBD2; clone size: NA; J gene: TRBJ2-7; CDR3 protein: CASSLLAGVAYEQYF; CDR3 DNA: TGTGCCAGTAGTTTACTAGCGGGAGTAGCCTACGAGCAGTACTTC
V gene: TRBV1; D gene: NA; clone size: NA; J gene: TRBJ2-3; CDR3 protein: CTSGGDLSTDTQYF; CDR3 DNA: TGCACCAGCGGGGGGGACCTTAGCACAGATACGCAGTATTTT
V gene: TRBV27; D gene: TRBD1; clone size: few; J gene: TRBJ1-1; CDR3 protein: CASSPPQGVNTEAFF; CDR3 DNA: TGTGCCAGCAGTCCCCCGCAGGGGGTGAACACTGAAGCTTTCTTT
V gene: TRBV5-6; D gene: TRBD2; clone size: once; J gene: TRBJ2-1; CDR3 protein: CASSSAIAGSYNEQFF; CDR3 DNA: TGTGCCAGCAGCTCCGCTATAGCGGGATCCTACAATGAGCAGTTCTTC
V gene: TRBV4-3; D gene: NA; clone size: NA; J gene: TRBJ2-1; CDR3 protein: CASSLASNEQFF; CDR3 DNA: TGCGCCAGCAGCCTAGCCAGCAATGAGCAGTTCTTC
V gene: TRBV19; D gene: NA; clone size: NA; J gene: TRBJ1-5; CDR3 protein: CASNERGSNQPQHF; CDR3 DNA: TGTGCCAGTAACGAGCGAGGGAGCAATCAGCCCCAGCATTTT
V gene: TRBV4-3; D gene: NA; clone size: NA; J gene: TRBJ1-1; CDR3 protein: CASSQDPGSNTEAFF; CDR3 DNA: TGCGCCAGCAGCCAAGACCCAGGGTCGAACACTGAAGCTTTCTTT
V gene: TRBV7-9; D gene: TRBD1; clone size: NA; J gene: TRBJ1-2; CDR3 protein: CASRTGALDGYTF; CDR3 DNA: TGTGCCAGCAGGACAGGGGCACTAGATGGCTACACCTTC
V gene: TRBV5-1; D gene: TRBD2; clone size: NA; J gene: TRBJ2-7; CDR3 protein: CASSLAQRETRCEQYF; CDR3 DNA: TGCGCCAGCAGCTTGGCCCAGCGGGAGACTAGGTGCGAGCAGTACTTC
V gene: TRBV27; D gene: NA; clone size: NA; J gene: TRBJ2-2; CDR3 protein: CASSLLPRRRENGELFF; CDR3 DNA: TGTGCCAGCAGTTTACTCCCTAGGCGGAGGGAGAACGGGGAGCTGTTTTTT
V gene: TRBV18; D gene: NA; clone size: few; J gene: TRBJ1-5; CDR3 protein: CASSPGGPSGQPQHF; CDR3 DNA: TGTGCCAGCTCACCGGGGGGACCTTCGGGGCAGCCCCAGCATTTT
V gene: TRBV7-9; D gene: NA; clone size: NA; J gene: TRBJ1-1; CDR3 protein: CASSFQGLRTEAFF; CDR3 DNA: TGTGCCAGCAGCTTCCAGGGATTGCGGACTGAAGCTTTCTTT
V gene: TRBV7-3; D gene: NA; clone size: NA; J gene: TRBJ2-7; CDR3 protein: CASARGEQYF; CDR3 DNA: TGTGCCAGCGCCCGCGGCGAGCAGTACTTC
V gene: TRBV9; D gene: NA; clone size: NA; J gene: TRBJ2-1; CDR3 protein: CASSVDPQGLSSYNEQFF; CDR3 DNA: TGTGCCAGCAGCGTAGATCCCCAGGGACTTAGCTCCTACAATGAGCAGTTCTTC
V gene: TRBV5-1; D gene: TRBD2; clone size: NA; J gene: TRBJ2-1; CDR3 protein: CASRGTSGSNEQFF; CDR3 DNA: TGCGCCAGCAGAGGGACTAGCGGGAGCAATGAGCAGTTCTTC
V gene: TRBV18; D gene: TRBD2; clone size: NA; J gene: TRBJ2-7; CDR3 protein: CASSGGLARSYEQYF; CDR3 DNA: TGTGCCAGCTCAGGCGGACTAGCGCGCTCCTACGAGCAGTACTTC
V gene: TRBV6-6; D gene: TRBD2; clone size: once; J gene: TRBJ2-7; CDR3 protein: CASSSGGEQYF; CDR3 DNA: TGTGCCAGCAGCTCCGGGGGGGAGCAGTACTTC
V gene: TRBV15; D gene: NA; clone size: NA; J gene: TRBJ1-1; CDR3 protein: CATPGRSGAVMNTEAFF; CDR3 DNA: TGTGCCACGCCGGGTAGGAGTGGGGCGGTCATGAACACTGAAGCTTTCTTT
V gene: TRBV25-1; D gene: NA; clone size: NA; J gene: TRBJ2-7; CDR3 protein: CASSGTGHLTPSYEQYF; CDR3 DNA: TGTGCCAGCAGTGGTACAGGCCATTTGACCCCTTCCTACGAGCAGTACTTC
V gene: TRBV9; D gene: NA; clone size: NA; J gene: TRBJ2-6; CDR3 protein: CASSPPRGTISGANVLTF; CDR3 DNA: TGTGCCAGCAGCCCCCCTAGGGGCACTATCTCTGGGGCCAACGTCCTGACTTTC
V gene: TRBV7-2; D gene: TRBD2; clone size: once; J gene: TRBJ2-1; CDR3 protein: CASSLNGRETYNEQFF; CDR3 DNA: TGTGCCAGCAGCTTAAATGGGCGGGAGACCTACAATGAGCAGTTCTTC
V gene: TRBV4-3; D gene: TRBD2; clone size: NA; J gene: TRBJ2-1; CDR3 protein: CASSQGTSVHNEQFF; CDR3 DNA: TGCGCCAGCAGCCAAGGGACTAGCGTCCACAATGAGCAGTTCTTC
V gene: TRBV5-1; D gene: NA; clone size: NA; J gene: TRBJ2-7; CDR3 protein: CASSLHTQTHYEQYF; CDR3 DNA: TGCGCCAGCAGCTTGCATACCCAAACTCACTACGAGCAGTACTTC
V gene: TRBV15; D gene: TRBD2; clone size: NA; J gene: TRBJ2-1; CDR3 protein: CATSSLAGRNEQFF; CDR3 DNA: TGTGCCACCAGCTCTTTAGCGGGGCGCAATGAGCAGTTCTTC
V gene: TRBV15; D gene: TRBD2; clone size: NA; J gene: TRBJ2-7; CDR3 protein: CATSRDRLADFYEQYF; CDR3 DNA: TGTGCCACCAGCAGAGATCGACTAGCGGATTTTTACGAGCAGTACTTC
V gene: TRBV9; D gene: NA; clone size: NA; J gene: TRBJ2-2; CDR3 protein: CASSPWTGGGELFF; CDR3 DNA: TGTGCCAGCAGCCCCTGGACCGGAGGCGGGGAGCTGTTTTTT
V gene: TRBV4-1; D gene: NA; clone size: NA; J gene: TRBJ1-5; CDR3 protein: CASSQAPKQQVPNQPQHF; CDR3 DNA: TGCGCCAGCAGCCAAGCCCCGAAGCAACAGGTACCGAATCAGCCCCAGCATTTT
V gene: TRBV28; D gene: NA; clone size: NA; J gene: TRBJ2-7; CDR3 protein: CASRGTVRYEQYF; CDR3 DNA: TGTGCCAGCCGCGGGACAGTTCGCTACGAGCAGTACTTC
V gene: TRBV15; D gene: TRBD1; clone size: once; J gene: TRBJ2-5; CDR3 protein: CATSRARTGEETQYF; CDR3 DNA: TGTGCCACCAGCAGAGCAAGGACAGGGGAAGAGACCCAGTACTTC
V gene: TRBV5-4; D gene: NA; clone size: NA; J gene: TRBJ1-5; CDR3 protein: CASSLREHNQPQHF; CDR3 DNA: TGTGCCAGCAGCCTCCGGGAGCACAATCAGCCCCAGCATTTT
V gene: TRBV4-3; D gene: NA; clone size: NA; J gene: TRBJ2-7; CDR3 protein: CASSQDAGLKSYEQYF; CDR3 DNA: TGCGCCAGCAGCCAAGATGCAGGCCTGAAATCCTACGAGCAGTACTTC
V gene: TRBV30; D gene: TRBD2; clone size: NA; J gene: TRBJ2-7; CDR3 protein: CAWFLAGVPPTYEQYF; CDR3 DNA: TGTGCCTGGTTTCTTGCGGGAGTGCCCCCAACCTACGAGCAGTACTTC
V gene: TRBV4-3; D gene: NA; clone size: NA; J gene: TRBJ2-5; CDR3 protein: CASSQGGPQETQYF; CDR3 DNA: TGCGCCAGCAGCCAGGGCGGGCCCCAAGAGACCCAGTACTTC
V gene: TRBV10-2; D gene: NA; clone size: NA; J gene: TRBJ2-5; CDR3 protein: CASSESERGTRETQYF; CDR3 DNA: TGCGCCAGCAGTGAGTCAGAAAGGGGGACCAGGGAGACCCAGTACTTC
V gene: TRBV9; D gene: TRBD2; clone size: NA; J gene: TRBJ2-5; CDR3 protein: CASSSSGGEGETQYF; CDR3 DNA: TGTGCCAGCAGCTCTAGCGGGGGAGAGGGAGAGACCCAGTACTTC
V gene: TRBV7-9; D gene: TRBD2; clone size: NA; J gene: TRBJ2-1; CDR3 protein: CASSQRLAGRGEQFF; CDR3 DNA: TGTGCCAGCAGCCAAAGACTAGCCGGGAGGGGTGAGCAGTTCTTC
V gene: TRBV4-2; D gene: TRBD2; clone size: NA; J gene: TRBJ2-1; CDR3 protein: CASSQGPGLAGGPNEQFF; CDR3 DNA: TGTGCCAGCAGCCAAGGACCGGGACTAGCGGGAGGGCCAAATGAGCAGTTCTTC
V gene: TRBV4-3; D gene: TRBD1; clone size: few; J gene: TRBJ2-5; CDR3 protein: CASSQDWDREYQETQYF; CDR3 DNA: TGCGCCAGCAGCCAAGATTGGGACAGAGAGTACCAAGAGACCCAGTACTTC
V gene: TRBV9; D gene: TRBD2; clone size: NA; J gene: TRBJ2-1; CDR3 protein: CASSQIAGGNWDEQFF; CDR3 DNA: TGTGCCAGCAGCCAAATAGCGGGAGGCAATTGGGATGAGCAGTTCTTC
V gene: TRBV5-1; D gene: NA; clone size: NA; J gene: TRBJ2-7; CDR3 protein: CASSASGGGEHEQYF; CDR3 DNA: TGCGCCAGCAGCGCCAGCGGAGGAGGCGAGCACGAGCAGTACTTC
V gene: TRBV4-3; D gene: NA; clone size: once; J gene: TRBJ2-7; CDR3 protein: CASSQVMILRSSEYF; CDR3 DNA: TGCGCCAGCAGCCAAGTCATGATTCTCAGATCCTCAGAGTACTTC
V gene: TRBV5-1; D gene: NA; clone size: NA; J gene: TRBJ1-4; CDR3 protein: CAPPGGANEKLFF; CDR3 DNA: TGCGCCCCCCCGGGGGGGGCAAATGAAAAACTGTTTTTT
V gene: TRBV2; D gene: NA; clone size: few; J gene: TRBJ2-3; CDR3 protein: CASRASTDTQYF; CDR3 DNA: TGTGCCAGCAGGGCCTCCACAGATACGCAGTATTTT